Below, one TCR beta chain is given with its context. The target antigen is unknown. The sample is drawn from a study of T cell responses to AZD1222 COVID-19 vaccine. The CDR3 runs 16 residues. The J segment lost 2 bases and the V segment lost 2 bases, leaving 2 bases of the junction unmatched. Germline assignment: CDR1 SEHNR and CDR2 FQNEAQ (reference sequence). Study-wide results and caveats: Spike-spanning, vaccine-associated CD4 TCRs were dominant at 160-218 and 743-854. Spike-specific TCR repertoires showed rising breadth and depth after two AZD1222 doses.

It was second doses at about 4 or about 12 weeks that were pooled. Profiled with immunoSEQ multiplex PCR; TCRdb holds only in-frame clones, not every one. This sample has 180,000 or so clones; 85% to 90% occur once, and the top ten carry 25% to 30%. The receptor's source is an adult who received the AZD1222 COVID-19 vaccine. The gene calls are TRBV7-9 and TRBJ2-1, with 11 bases identical to TRBD1. The source was peripheral blood, collected 28 days after the second AZD1222 dose. CDR3 sequence reads: CASSLRTGGAYNEQFF. CDR3 DNA: TGTGCCAGCAGCTTAAGGACAGGGGGCGCCTACAATGAGCAGTTCTTC.